The 25 T cell receptor beta chains presented below share a single source sample, sequenced in a study of molecular identifiers for immune sequencing clone quantification. One entry per CDR3 protein results from TCRdb running MiXCR on the PCR reads. The table shows roughly 320,000 distinct CDR3 sequences, with 20% to 25% occurring only once. The sample taken for sequencing was naive CD8+ T cells from blood, with Jurkat cell RNA spiked in. The subset is: FACS-sorted CD8+CD4-CCR7+CD45RA+ naive T cells. The receptors were gathered from a human donor in good health. Some libraries in this study had Jurkat cell RNA spiked in.

This clonotype occurred a few times. The rearrangement uses TRBV11-3 and TRBJ2-1; 15 bases fit TRBD2. Germline CDR1 and CDR2: SGHNT and YENEEA. The ends lost 4 bases at V and 14 bases at J; junction bases unmatched: 3. CDR3 length equals 13 residues. CDR3 sequence (DNA): TGTGCCAGCAGCTCGGGGACTAGCGGGGGGAAGTTCTTC. Translated, it gives CASSSGTSGGKFF.

V gene TRBV9 combines with J gene TRBJ2-7; 9 positions match TRBD2. V was pared by 4 bases and J by 1 base, with 9 bases of the junction left unmatched. CDR1 is SGDLS and CDR2 is YYNGEE in the germline V gene. There are 16 residues in the CDR3. The DNA of the CDR3 is TGTGCCAGCAGCCCAGGTTGGGGACTAGCATCCTACGAGCAGTACTTC. Its translation: CASSPGWGLASYEQYF.

This clonotype has ten or more counts. The chain is built from TRBV6-6 and TRBJ2-7; D possibly matches TRBD1 or TRBD2 (5 bases each). CDR1 MNHNY and CDR2 SVGAGI come from the germline V gene (reference sequence). This CDR3 is 15 amino acids long. The V end was cut by 6 bases, the J end by 4 bases, with 19 bases between. CDR3 protein: CASRKGTEDHYEQYF. CDR3 in DNA: TGTGCCAGCAGGAAGGGGACGGAGGATCATTACGAGCAGTACTTC.

The table lists this clonotype with many counts. This rearrangement joins TRBV7-9 to TRBJ1-3; D is ambiguous. This CDR3 comprises 20 residues. V shed 7 bases and J shed 4 bases, with 32 bases lying between them. In germline, CDR1 is SEHNR, CDR2 FQNEAQ (reference sequence). This chain's CDR3 is CASTSKMGLLTPTQGNTIYF. CDR3 DNA: TGTGCCAGCACCTCAAAGATGGGCTTGCTAACACCAACCCAGGGAAACACCATATATTTT.

This clonotype was counted many times. This chain links TRBV7-2 with TRBJ2-1; 12 nucleotides agree with TRBD2. Germline trimming cut 5 bases from V and 8 bases from J; bases unmatched to any gene: 16. This CDR3 region has 18 residues. Germline CDR1 and CDR2: SGHTA and FQGNSA. The CDR3 nucleotides are TGTGCCAGCAGCGACCCCTCTAGCGGGAGGGTGTTATTCGATGAGCAGTTCTTC. Translated: CASSDPSSGRVLFDEQFF.

Worth noting for this clonotype: An end of the junction does not agree with germline; a read error may underlie this. The gene calls are TRBV4-3 and TRBJ1-4; D is uncertain. CDR3 size: 17 residues. CDR1 and CDR2 (germline): LGHNA, YSLEER. The CDR3 is CASGQEWQMATNEKLFF. The DNA of the CDR3 is TGCGCCAGCGGCCAAGAATGGCAGATGGCGACTAATGAAAAACTGTTTTTT.

This clonotype has ten or more counts. The gene calls are TRBV2 and TRBJ2-7; 11 bases are shared with TRBD1. This CDR3 comprises 14 residues. Germline V gives CDR1 SNHLY, CDR2 FYNNEI. With 9 bases clipped from V and 7 bases from J, the junction kept 11 bases outside the gene matches. The CDR3 loop is CASTSGQGAREQYF. CDR3 bases: TGTGCCAGTACCTCCGGACAGGGGGCAAGGGAGCAGTACTTC.

In this sample, this clonotype turned up a few times. The chain joins TRBV4-1 to TRBJ1-4, with a possible D match to TRBD1 (6 bases). There are 15 residues in the CDR3. The V gene lost 4 bases and the J gene lost 7 bases, with 16 bases spanning the gap. Germline CDR1 is MGHRA and CDR2 is YSYEKL. Here the CDR3 reads CASSLPTGLGEKLFF. The CDR3 nucleotides are TGCGCCAGCAGCCTTCCAACAGGGTTGGGTGAAAAACTGTTTTTT.

This clonotype has a count of ten or more. This chain links TRBV5-4 with TRBJ1-1, with D uncertain. This CDR3 comprises 13 residues. V gave up 0 bases and J gave up 7 bases, with 10 bases separating them. The germline CDR1 and CDR2 sequences are SGHNT and YYREEE (reference sequence). The CDR3 sequence: CASSLDRGNEAFF. CDR3 in DNA: TGTGCCAGCAGCTTGGACCGGGGAAATGAAGCTTTCTTT.

At least ten counts were recorded for this clonotype. The genes are TRBV6-2 or TRBV6-3 and TRBJ2-7, with no clear D. Germline lookup yields CDR1 MNHEY and CDR2 SVGEGT. Trimming stripped 8 bases from V and 0 bases from J, with 11 bases between. This CDR3 contains 13 residues. The CDR3 coding sequence is TGTGCCAGCTCCGCGGTAGACTCCTACGAGCAGTACTTC. Amino acids: CASSAVDSYEQYF.

This clonotype was found many times. This rearrangement joins TRBV4-3 to TRBJ1-3; D gene unclear. Per germline, CDR1 LGHNA and CDR2 YSLEER. This CDR3 has 15 amino acids. Trimming took 0 bases from V and 3 from J, leaving 9 bases between them. The DNA for the CDR3 is TGCGCCAGCAGCCAAGAGTGGCCGGTTGGAAACACCATATATTTT. As protein: CASSQEWPVGNTIYF.

This clonotype was seen ten or more times. This chain uses TRBV7-2 with TRBJ2-7; D might be TRBD2 (6 bases). The CDR3 length is 16 residues. Per germline, CDR1 SGHTA and CDR2 FQGNSA. V lost 5 bases to trimming and J lost 3 bases, with 20 bases between them. CDR3 residues: CASSPTTSSAFYEQYF. The DNA of the CDR3 is TGTGCCAGCAGCCCAACAACTAGCTCAGCTTTCTACGAGCAGTACTTC. The entire variable domain, with the rest obtained from reference TRBV7-2 and TRBJ2-7, is as follows: GAGVSQSPSNKVTEKGKDVELRCDPISGHTALYWYRQSLGQGLEFLIYFQGNSAPDKSGLPSDRFSAERTGGSVSTLTIQRTQQEDSAVYLCASSPTTSSAFYEQYFGPGTRLTVT.

This clonotype has a count of ten or more. The chain is built from TRBV7-9 and TRBJ1-2, with a possible D match to TRBD1 (6 bases). The ends were cut back, 4 bases at V and 4 bases at J, with 19 bases in the middle. The CDR3 consists of 16 residues. Germline lookup yields CDR1 SEHNR and CDR2 FQNEAQ (reference sequence). The CDR3 loop reads CASSSSTGQYRYGYTF. In DNA form, the CDR3 reads TGTGCCAGCAGCTCATCAACAGGGCAGTATCGCTATGGCTACACCTTC.

The rearrangement uses TRBV27 and TRBJ1-5, with D possibly TRBD1 on 5 matching bases. In germline, CDR1 is MNHEY, CDR2 SMNVEV (reference sequence). V was trimmed by 2 bases and J by 5 bases, leaving 10 bases between them. The CDR3 has 14 residues. The CDR3 region is CASSLQGIHQPQHF. CDR3 nucleotides: TGTGCCAGCAGTTTACAGGGAATTCATCAGCCCCAGCATTTT.

The table lists this clonotype with many counts. CDR3 residues: CASSRDLAGGFHQETQYF. The CDR3 region has the DNA TGCGCCAGCAGCCGAGACTTAGCGGGGGGGTTTCACCAAGAGACCCAGTACTTC. The chain couples TRBV4-1 to TRBJ2-5, with TRBD2 matching 11 bases. This CDR3 is 18 amino acids long. V was pared by 4 bases and J by 0 bases, with 10 bases of the junction left unmatched. The germline V gene has CDR1 MGHRA and CDR2 YSYEKL.

In this sample, this clonotype turned up many times. The rearrangement links TRBV18 to TRBJ2-3; the D is unclear. This CDR3 has 13 residues. Germline V gives CDR1 KGHSH, CDR2 LQKENI. The germline V and J ends were trimmed by 3 bases and 2 bases, with 6 bases remaining between them. The CDR3 region has the DNA TGTGCCAGCTCACCGGCCCTCACAGATACGCAGTATTTT. Protein: CASSPALTDTQYF.

Note on this clonotype: Since a much larger clone is just one base distant, this may be a read error. It is likely a read error, because the conserved phenylalanine at the end of the CDR3 is missing. V and J are TRBV28 and TRBJ1-4; 8 bases line up with TRBD1. The germline V gene has CDR1 MDHEN and CDR2 SYDVKM. The ends lost 3 bases at V and 3 bases at J; junction bases unmatched: 9. There are 17 residues in the CDR3. The CDR3 region has the DNA TGTGCCAGCAGTTTGTCAGGGGGCAGTGGGGCTAATGAAAAACTGTTTTCT. This sequence encodes CASSLSGGSGANEKLFS.

This clonotype showed up many times. V gene TRBV7-9 combines with J gene TRBJ2-2, with D hard to call. V shed 5 bases and J shed 1 base, with 14 bases lying between them. The CDR3 covers 16 residues. Germline CDR1 and CDR2: SEHNR and FQNEAQ (reference sequence). The CDR3 coding sequence is TGTGCCAGCAGCCCTACTCCCGTCGGGAACACCGGGGAGCTGTTTTTT. Translating it yields CASSPTPVGNTGELFF.

This clonotype was found many times. This rearrangement joins TRBV5-5 to TRBJ2-3; D is unclear. CDR3 size: 13 residues. Trimming took 4 bases from V and 6 from J, leaving 12 bases between them. Per the germline V gene, CDR1 is SGHKS and CDR2 is YYEKEE (reference sequence). The CDR3: CASSLRTLDTQYF. The CDR3 DNA follows: TGTGCCAGCAGCCTTAGGACGCTGGATACGCAGTATTTT.

This clonotype was counted ten times or more. This chain connects TRBV13 to TRBJ1-1, with D hard to call. Germline lookup yields CDR1 PRHDT and CDR2 FYEKMQ (reference sequence). Trimming cost V 5 bases and J 5 bases, with 12 bases left between them. This CDR3 contains 13 residues. In nucleotides, the CDR3 is TGTGCCAGCAGCCTCGGTGGTTGGACTGAAGCTTTCTTT. It codes for CASSLGGWTEAFF.

CDR3 nucleotide sequence: TGTGCCAGTAGTATAGGGGGCAGCCCTAGACAGTTCTTC. It codes for CASSIGGSPRQFF. This chain uses TRBV19 with TRBJ2-1, with D perhaps matching TRBD1 (5 bases). Deletions cut 1 base from V and 13 bases from J, with 14 bases between. The V gene's germline CDR1 is LNHDA and CDR2 SQIVND (reference sequence). The CDR3 has 13 amino acids.

This clonotype was detected ten times or more. The CDR3 here is CASSLARTGFYGYTF. The CDR3 bases are TGTGCCAGCAGCTTAGCGAGGACAGGCTTCTATGGCTACACCTTC. The chain combines TRBV7-9 with TRBJ1-2, with 7 bases lining up with TRBD1. This CDR3 is built from 15 residues. Germline assignment: CDR1 SEHNR and CDR2 FQNEAQ (reference sequence). V lost 0 bases, J lost 4 bases, and 5 bases stayed unmatched.

This clonotype has a handful of counts. The rearrangement joins TRBV6-2 or TRBV6-3 to TRBJ2-7; D is undetermined. V was pared by 0 bases and J by 0 bases, with 12 bases between. The CDR3 length is 16 residues. Germline values: CDR1 MNHEY, CDR2 SVGEGT. The CDR3: CASSYSTLTLSYEQYF. CDR3 DNA: TGTGCCAGCAGTTACTCGACTTTAACCCTCTCCTACGAGCAGTACTTC.

This clonotype was counted ten times or more. The chain uses TRBV15 and TRBJ2-7; D may be TRBD2 (6 bases). The V end lost 5 bases, the J end lost 4 bases, and 18 bases lay between the germline ends. The CDR3 totals 15 residues. Germline V gene data show CDR1 as LNHNV and CDR2 as YYDKDF (reference sequence). The CDR3 protein is CATSSRDSINYEQYF. CDR3 DNA sequence: TGTGCCACCAGCTCCCGGGACTCCATAAATTACGAGCAGTACTTC.

This clonotype has a handful of counts. This rearrangement joins TRBV29-1 to TRBJ2-1, with D perhaps matching TRBD1 (5 bases). Germline lookup yields CDR1 SQVTM and CDR2 ANQGSEA. This CDR3 has 15 residues. Trimming took 4 bases from V and 4 from J, leaving 17 bases between them. As DNA, the CDR3 is TGCAGCGTTGGTCATGTAGCAGGGATATACAATGAGCAGTTCTTC. Protein product: CSVGHVAGIYNEQFF.